This T cell receptor beta chain appears in the sequencing data of a study of blood T cell repertoires in COVID-19. The wider study: Samples came from the United States, Italy and Spain, spanning acute and convalescent COVID-19. Sources were T cells, B-cell-depleted T cells, or PBMCs; the material itself was cDNA or gDNA.

The V end was cut by 0 bases, the J end by 5 bases, with 17 bases between. Germline CDR1 and CDR2: SGHNT and YYREEE (reference sequence). This CDR3 is built from 16 residues. This clone was counted only a few times. Original methodology: Estimates of nucleated cell counts were drawn from the amplification of reference gene primers. TCRdb's copy holds only in-frame clones and misses some; the assay was immunoSEQ multiplex PCR. That table gives V, J and clone size, and the DNA gave D and trimming. This sample has roughly 100,000 clones; roughly four fifths occur once, and the top ten carry 15% to 19%. Sequencing was done on a sample of peripheral blood. This chain uses TRBV5-4 with TRBJ2-5, with a possible D match to TRBD1 (7 bases). This sequence originates from a woman aged 80 or over with acute or convalescent COVID-19. The CDR3 spells CASSLGDGGGWETQYF. CDR3 DNA sequence: TGTGCCAGCAGCTTGGGGGATGGAGGGGGCTGGGAGACCCAGTACTTC. Together with reference TRBV5-4 and TRBJ2-5, the CDR3 gives the full variable domain: ETGVTQSPTHLIKTRGQQVTLRCSSQSGHNTVSWYQQALGQGPQFIFQYYREEENGRGNFPPRFSGLQFPNYSSELNVNALELDDSALYLCASSLGDGGGWETQYFGPGTRLLVL.